The rows below give T cell receptor beta chains drawn from one sample of a study of T cell responses to AZD1222 COVID-19 vaccine. Here immunoSEQ multiplex PCR was the method, and the copy in TCRdb shows in-frame clones only, minus some. This sample has about 83,000 clones, with over 75% found just once. Sequenced material: peripheral blood, taken on day 0 of MenACWY control vaccination. These receptor sequences come from an adult in good health. Each CDR3 is given with its conserved first and last residue. A D gene is named only where the DNA matches it firmly. Clone size is not always given. Where it is, it says once, few, many or a class for expanded clones.

TGTGCCATCAGTGAGTACGGGACAGGGTTATTAAGCGAGCAGTACTTC | CAISEYGTGLLSEQYF | once | TRBJ2-7 | TRBV10-3 | TRBD1 | 16
TGTGCCAGCAGCCAAGACCCGGGGAACACAGATACGCAGTATTTT | CASSQDPGNTDTQYF | once | TRBJ2-3 | TRBV3-1/TRBV3-2 | . | 15
TGTGCCAGCAGTGGACAGGGAGACAACTATGGCTACACCTTC | CASSGQGDNYGYTF | . | TRBJ1-2 | TRBV6-2/TRBV6-3 | TRBD1 | 14
TGCGCCAGCAGCTTGGCCGCGGGGCTTAATTCACCCCTCCACTTT | CASSLAAGLNSPLHF | . | TRBJ1-6 | TRBV5-1 | . | 15
TGTGCCAGCAGTTACGCCGGGGATTCACCCCTCCACTTT | CASSYAGDSPLHF | . | TRBJ1-6 | TRBV6-2/TRBV6-3 | . | 13
TGTGCCAGCACCCGAATACTACACGGAGGTGAGCAGTTCTTC | CASTRILHGGEQFF | . | TRBJ2-1 | TRBV27 | . | 14
TGTGCCAGCAGCTTGGCGACGACTGAGGCCAACGTCCTGACTTTC | CASSLATTEANVLTF | . | TRBJ2-6 | TRBV5-4 | . | 15
TGTGCCAGCAGCCCACAAAGTGAGACAACCGGGGAGCTGTTTTTT | CASSPQSETTGELFF | . | TRBJ2-2 | TRBV4-2 | . | 15
TGCGCCAGCAGCTTGTGGCAGGGGAGAGACTATGGCTACACCTTC | CASSLWQGRDYGYTF | . | TRBJ1-2 | TRBV5-1 | . | 15
TGTGCCAGCAGCGTAGAGGGCGTCAATTCACCCCTCCACTTT | CASSVEGVNSPLHF | . | TRBJ1-6 | TRBV9 | . | 14
TGTGCCAGCAGCCAGTTAGAGGGGGCAGATACGCAGTATTTT | CASSQLEGADTQYF | . | TRBJ2-3 | TRBV3-1/TRBV3-2 | . | 14
TGTGCCAGCAAGGGGGGAGGCTACGAGCAGTACTTC | CASKGGGYEQYF | . | TRBJ2-7 | TRBV27 | . | 12
TGTGCCAGCAGTTTAGGCACCCTCTCTCAGTTCTTC | CASSLGTLSQFF | . | TRBJ2-1 | TRBV28 | . | 12
TGCGCCAGCAGTGACCAGGGACAGGGTGGCGAAAAACTGTTTTTT | CASSDQGQGGEKLFF | . | TRBJ1-4 | TRBV10-1 | TRBD1 | 15
TGTGCCAGCAGCCAAACAGGGGGCAGGACTGAAGCTTTCTTT | CASSQTGGRTEAFF | . | TRBJ1-1 | TRBV11-2 | TRBD1 | 14
TGTGCCAGCTCACCACCGTCGTCAGGGGGCGCCGGGGAGCTGTTTTTT | CASSPPSSGGAGELFF | once | TRBJ2-2 | TRBV18 | TRBD1 | 16
TGTGCCAGCAGTTTATGGGGCCTAGCGGGGGGCCCCGGGGAGCTGTTTTTT | CASSLWGLAGGPGELFF | . | TRBJ2-2 | TRBV28 | TRBD2 | 17
TGTGCCAGCAGCGATCCCGGACAGGTTGGGGGAGAGACCCAGTACTTC | CASSDPGQVGGETQYF | . | TRBJ2-5 | TRBV9 | TRBD1 | 16
TGCGCCAGCAGCTCAGGTCACACTGAAGCTTTCTTT | CASSSGHTEAFF | . | TRBJ1-1 | TRBV5-1 | . | 12
TGTGCCAGTGGATTTGGGAGCAATCAGCCCCAGCATTTT | CASGFGSNQPQHF | once | TRBJ1-5 | TRBV5-6 | . | 13
TGTGCCAGTAAGACGGACCGTCGGGAAAAACTGTTTTTT | CASKTDRREKLFF | . | TRBJ1-4 | TRBV19 | . | 13
TGTGCCAGTACCCCCCGGGGGCCTAGACCGGAGACCCAGTACTTC | CASTPRGPRPETQYF | . | TRBJ2-5 | TRBV19 | . | 15
TGCAGCGTTTACCGGGAGGCCGAGCAGTTCTTC | CSVYREAEQFF | . | TRBJ2-1 | TRBV29-1 | TRBD2 | 11
TGTGCCTGGAGCGGGACAGATAATGAGCAGTTCTTC | CAWSGTDNEQFF | . | TRBJ2-1 | TRBV30 | TRBD1 | 12
TGTGCCACCAGGGTGAACACTGAAGCTTTCTTT | CATRVNTEAFF | . | TRBJ1-1 | TRBV28 | . | 11